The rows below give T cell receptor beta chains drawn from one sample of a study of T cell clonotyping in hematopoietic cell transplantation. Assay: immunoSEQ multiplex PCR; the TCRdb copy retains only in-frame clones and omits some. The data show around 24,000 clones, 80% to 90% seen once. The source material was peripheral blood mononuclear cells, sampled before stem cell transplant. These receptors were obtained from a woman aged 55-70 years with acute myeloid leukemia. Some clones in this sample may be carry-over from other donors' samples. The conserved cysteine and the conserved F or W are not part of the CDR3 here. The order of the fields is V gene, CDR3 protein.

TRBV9	ASSVATGATFSGANVLT
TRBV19	ASIGGDTQY
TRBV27	ASSREFRDNEQF
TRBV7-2	ASSLPIGTGSEQY
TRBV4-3	ASSQDTPYEQY
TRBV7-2	ASSSDGTSKTQY
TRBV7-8	ASSLAGAPSSYEQY
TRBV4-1	ASSQELAGGFEQF
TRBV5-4	ASSFRGGRSRETQY
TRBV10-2	ASSAGFGTGNTEAF
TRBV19	ASSMGDPRHGYT
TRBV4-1	ASSQAASTDTQY
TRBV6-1	ASSERGTEAF
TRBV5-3	ARSPGTDNTEAF
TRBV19	ASSISEYNEQF
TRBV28	ASSLLGGQGGHEQY
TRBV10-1	ASSENTSRVYSNQPQH
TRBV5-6	ASSLAGQGPSGSPLH
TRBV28	ASSHPELASYEQY
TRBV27	ASSSRTLNEQF
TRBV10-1	ASSAGTTDYGYT
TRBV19	ASGWGETQY
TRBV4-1	ASSPPGGGYGYT
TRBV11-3	ASSLRANTGELF
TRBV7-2	ASSLSSGQAF
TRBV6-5	ASRRGTGSPLH
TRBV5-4	ASSWGQTEAF
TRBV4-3	ASSQEGSDQGYEQY
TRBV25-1	ASSERLAGVSEQF